In this sample, the clone carrying this T cell receptor beta chain turned up many times. Its cognate antigen is unknown. One end of the junction fails to match germline, which may point to a read error. A single record per CDR3 protein comes from TCRdb applying MiXCR to the reads. Found here are some 940,000 distinct CDR3 sequences, roughly 31% of them singletons; the top ten hold more than 12%. This CDR3 spans 19 amino acids. Germline-derived CDR1 and CDR2 are SSHAT and FNYEAQ (reference sequence). The data were obtained in a study of T cell repertoires in cytomegalovirus infection. Study details: Well-studied HLA-B-restricted epitopes and recently identified HLA-C-restricted epitopes of CMV were both used in the study. Evidence of both CMV infection and a matching HLA type came from public TCR beta signatures.

Overall study results and limits: Cumulated frequencies of public TCR beta families served to identify carriers of CMV plus the relevant HLA. HLA-C-restricted CMV-specific TCR beta clonotypes were dominant in the ex vivo response.

This TCR was sampled from a human donor in good health (CMV status not recorded). Some clones in this sample may be carry-over from other donors' samples. The sample in question was cultured CD8+ T cells from PBMCs, obtained from culture after CMV antigen stimulation. V and J are TRBV7-7 and TRBJ2-2, with 13 bases identical to TRBD2. CDR3 sequence: CASSLAPLAGGRNTGELFF. The CDR3 region has the DNA TGTGCTAGCAGCTTAGCCCCACTAGCGGGGGGGCGGAACACCGGGGAGCTGTTTTTT.